One and the same sample provided the 20 T cell receptor beta chains below, sequenced in a study of blood T cell repertoires in COVID-19. Only in-frame clones appear in the TCRdb table, and some are missing; sequencing was by immunoSEQ multiplex PCR. Of about 350,000 clones detected, about 90% appear once; the ten largest clones hold about 6.7%. Sequenced: peripheral blood. These receptor sequences come from a woman in her seventies with COVID-19, enrolled during active disease.

This chain connects TRBV27 to TRBJ1-4, with TRBD1 matching 7 bases. V shed 3 bases, J shed 7 bases, and the junction held 5 bases outside the gene matches. The CDR3 runs 14 residues. Germline V gene sequence: CDR1 MNHEY, CDR2 SMNVEV (reference sequence). In DNA form, the CDR3 reads TGTGCCAGCAGTTTCGAGGGGGCAGGTGAAAAACTGTTTTTT. Translated: CASSFEGAGEKLFF.

The chain links TRBV30 to TRBJ2-5; D is uncertain. V gave up 0 bases and J gave up 4 bases, with 3 bases separating them. CDR3 length: 11 residues. The germline V gene encodes CDR1 GTSNPN and CDR2 SVGIG (reference sequence). CDR3 loop: CAWSVIETQYF. Here the CDR3 DNA reads TGTGCCTGGAGTGTCATAGAGACCCAGTACTTC.

The chain couples TRBV18 to TRBJ2-1; D call uncertain. Trimming stripped 0 bases from V and 4 bases from J, with 7 bases between. The V gene's germline CDR1 is KGHSH and CDR2 LQKENI. The CDR3 runs to 14 residues. CDR3 loop: CASSPPGWYNEQFF. The DNA for the CDR3 is TGTGCCAGCTCACCACCGGGCTGGTACAATGAGCAGTTCTTC.

The chain couples TRBV3-1 (or the pseudogene TRBV3-2) to TRBJ1-2; 7 bases map to TRBD1. The germline V gene encodes CDR1 LGHDT and CDR2 YNNKEL (reference sequence). J was trimmed by 2 bases and V by 3 bases; bases with no gene match: 9. This CDR3 region has 16 residues. The CDR3 sequence is CASSHERPGGNYGYTF. CDR3 coding DNA: TGTGCCAGCAGCCATGAGAGGCCAGGGGGAAACTATGGCTACACCTTC.

The V gene is TRBV6-6, the J gene TRBJ1-3; 8 positions agree with TRBD1. Per the germline V gene, CDR1 is MNHNY and CDR2 is SVGAGI (reference sequence). V dropped 5 bases and J dropped 4; count of bases not matched to a gene: 4. The CDR3 totals 14 residues. In DNA form, the CDR3 reads TGTGCCAGCAGTCCGAACAGGGGGGGAAACACCATATATTTT. This sequence encodes CASSPNRGGNTIYF.

This clone was counted once. This rearrangement joins TRBV3-1 (or the pseudogene TRBV3-2) to TRBJ2-1; no reliable D call. The V and J ends lost 2 bases and 9 bases respectively, with 5 bases between them. CDR1 is LGHDT, CDR2 YNNKEL, per germline (reference sequence). CDR3 length: 11 residues. CDR3 sequence reads: CASSQSGEQFF. The DNA for the CDR3 is TGTGCCAGCAGCCAATCAGGTGAGCAGTTCTTC.

The gene calls are TRBV10-3 and TRBJ1-5, with D perhaps TRBD1 (5 bases). With 10 bases removed from V and 7 bases from J, the gap between germline ends came to 11 bases. Germline V gene lookup returns CDR1 ENHRY and CDR2 SYGVKD. CDR3 length: 11 residues. CDR3 in amino acids: CATGQNQPQHF. The CDR3 coding sequence is TGTGCCACAGGGCAGAACCAGCCCCAGCATTTT.

The chain has TRBV5-1 and TRBJ1-4, with a weak D call TRBD1 (6 bases). The CDR3 contains 15 residues. Per germline, CDR1 SGHRS and CDR2 YFSETQ. V was cut by 4 bases and J by 4 bases, with 14 bases left in between. The CDR3 DNA is TGCGCCAGCAGCCCGGGACACCAACTTAATGAAAAACTGTTTTTT. It specifies CASSPGHQLNEKLFF.

The gene calls are TRBV7-9 and TRBJ1-4; the match to TRBD1 covers 7 bases. J was trimmed by 7 bases and V by 1 base; bases with no gene match: 3. CDR3 length: 14 amino acids. CDR1 SEHNR and CDR2 FQNEAQ come from the germline V gene (reference sequence). The CDR3 coding sequence is TGTGCCAGCAGCTTAGAAGGGGGCGGTGAAAAACTGTTTTTT. Amino acids: CASSLEGGGEKLFF.

The V call is TRBV27, the J call TRBJ1-5, with 12 bases matching TRBD1. Per the germline V gene, CDR1 is MNHEY and CDR2 is SMNVEV (reference sequence). V dropped 6 bases and J dropped 2; count of bases not matched to a gene: 11. The CDR3 covers 18 residues. In DNA form, the CDR3 reads TGTGCCAGCAGCCCTATCCCGGGACAGGGGGCGTGCAATCAGCCCCAGCATTTT. The encoded protein is CASSPIPGQGACNQPQHF.

In DNA, the CDR3 is TGCGCCAGCAGCTTGGAGGCCGGGAGAAGCACCGGGGAGCTGTTTTTT. Translated: CASSLEAGRSTGELFF. The chain couples TRBV5-1 to TRBJ2-2; possible D gene TRBD2, 6 bases. Germline V gene data show CDR1 as SGHRS and CDR2 as YFSETQ. The CDR3 has 16 residues. The V end was cut by 0 bases, the J end by 4 bases, with 13 bases between.

The genes are TRBV28 and TRBJ1-1, with 7 positions matching TRBD1. Trimming at V came to 9 bases and at J to 2 bases, leaving 9 bases not matched to a gene. Germline CDR1 MDHEN, CDR2 SYDVKM. The CDR3 spans 14 residues. The CDR3 loop is CASLRDSLNTEAFF. Here the CDR3 DNA reads TGTGCCAGTCTCCGGGACAGCCTTAACACTGAAGCTTTCTTT.

This rearrangement joins TRBV19 to TRBJ1-1; possibly TRBD1 for D (6 bases). The germline V gene encodes CDR1 LNHDA and CDR2 SQIVND (reference sequence). The V gene lost 5 bases and the J gene lost 4 bases, with 20 bases spanning the gap. CDR3 length equals 16 residues. The CDR3 here is CASSDPGGAQGTEAFF. In DNA form, the CDR3 reads TGTGCCAGTAGTGATCCTGGGGGGGCCCAAGGCACTGAAGCTTTCTTT.

The chain joins TRBV7-9 to TRBJ1-2; 7 bases fit TRBD1. CDR3 size: 15 residues. Trimming cost V 1 base and J 3 bases; bases outside gene matches: 5. Germline loops: CDR1 SEHNR, CDR2 FQNEAQ (reference sequence). This CDR3 reads CASSLEQGPYYGYTF. The CDR3 nucleotides read TGTGCCAGCAGCTTAGAACAGGGGCCTTACTATGGCTACACCTTC.

The rearrangement uses TRBV5-1 and TRBJ1-1; D remains ambiguous. The length of the CDR3 is 14 residues. V dropped 5 bases and J dropped 7 bases, with 18 bases sitting between them. CDR1 is SGHRS and CDR2 is YFSETQ in the germline V gene. As DNA, the CDR3 is TGCGCCAGCAGTTGGGCTTCCGGTTCTGGTGAAGCTTTCTTT. This encodes CASSWASGSGEAFF.

V usage is TRBV3-1 (or the pseudogene TRBV3-2) and J usage is TRBJ2-1, with TRBD2 matching 8 bases. This CDR3 spans 14 amino acids. Trimming cost V 4 bases and J 9 bases; bases outside gene matches: 8. Germline V gene data show CDR1 as LGHDT and CDR2 as YNNKEL (reference sequence). DNA of the CDR3: TGTGCCAGCAGCCCGGGGGGGTCGGCGGCTGAGCAGTTCTTC. Translated: CASSPGGSAAEQFF.

CDR3 nucleotides: TGTGCCAGCAAAATGACAGGTCTGTCCACTAGCAATCAGCCCCAGCATTTT. As protein: CASKMTGLSTSNQPQHF. The V and J genes are TRBV28 and TRBJ1-5; TRBD1 might be the D (6 bases). CDR3 length: 17 amino acids. Germline V gives CDR1 MDHEN, CDR2 SYDVKM. The ends were cut back, 7 bases at V and 0 bases at J, with 19 bases in the middle.

The chain uses TRBV5-5 and TRBJ2-2; a weak D match, TRBD2 (5 bases). The CDR3 contains 15 residues. Germline V lookup: CDR1 SGHKS, CDR2 YYEKEE (reference sequence). V was pared by 2 bases and J by 3 bases, with 11 bases between. CDR3 protein: CASSFRTGYTGELFF. CDR3 DNA sequence: TGTGCCAGCAGCTTTCGGACGGGATACACCGGGGAGCTGTTTTTT.

Written as DNA, the CDR3 is TGTGCCAGCAGCTTCTACGGGAACACTGAAGCTTTCTTT. Its translation: CASSFYGNTEAFF. The V call is TRBV7-9, the J call TRBJ1-1; D ambiguous. Germline loops: CDR1 SEHNR, CDR2 FQNEAQ (reference sequence). The CDR3 has 13 amino acids. V dropped 3 bases and J dropped 1 base, with 6 bases sitting between them.

The sample holds one count of this clone. This chain links TRBV24-1 with TRBJ2-3, with unresolved D. With 3 bases removed from V and 3 bases from J, the gap between germline ends came to 9 bases. In germline, CDR1 is KGHDR, CDR2 SFDVKD. The CDR3 is 14 residues long. CDR3 nucleotide sequence: TGTGCCACCAGTGATGTGGTGCGGACAGATACGCAGTATTTT. The encoded protein is CATSDVVRTDTQYF.